This T cell receptor beta chain was identified during a study of CD8+CD57+ T cells in acquired aplastic anemia. As for the study in general: The average for DNA from sorted CD4+ and CD8+ cells was about 3.3 ug.

The patients chosen for sequencing had shown expansion of CD8+CD57+ cells (detected by flow cytometry). Severe acquired aplastic anemia affected all patients. At the time of blood sampling, patients had not yet received any therapy. CDR3 and TCR beta VDJ profiling relied on a genomic DNA template. TCRdb reprocessed the reads with MiXCR, giving one entry per CDR3 protein. The table lists about 250,000 distinct CDR3 sequences, around half of them singletons. With respect to this clonotype: Its antigen is not identified. A much larger clone sits a single nucleotide away, making a read error possible.

General study results and limits: Shared by patients and controls, 25 to 30 CD8+ CDR3s were abundant in patients.

The V gene lost 2 bases and the J gene lost 8 bases, with 10 bases spanning the gap. The germline CDR1 and CDR2 sequences are LGHDT and YNNKEL (reference sequence). This CDR3 comprises 12 residues. Material for sequencing was sorted CD4+, CD8+, or CD8+CD57+ T cells (not recorded which) from PBMCs. This chain connects TRBV3-1 to TRBJ2-7, with a tentative D call TRBD2 (5 bases). The origin of this receptor is a human donor with aplastic anemia. CDR3 sequence reads: CASSQYGVKQYF. CDR3 sequence (DNA): TGTGCCAGCAGCCAATACGGGGTCAAGCAGTACTTC.